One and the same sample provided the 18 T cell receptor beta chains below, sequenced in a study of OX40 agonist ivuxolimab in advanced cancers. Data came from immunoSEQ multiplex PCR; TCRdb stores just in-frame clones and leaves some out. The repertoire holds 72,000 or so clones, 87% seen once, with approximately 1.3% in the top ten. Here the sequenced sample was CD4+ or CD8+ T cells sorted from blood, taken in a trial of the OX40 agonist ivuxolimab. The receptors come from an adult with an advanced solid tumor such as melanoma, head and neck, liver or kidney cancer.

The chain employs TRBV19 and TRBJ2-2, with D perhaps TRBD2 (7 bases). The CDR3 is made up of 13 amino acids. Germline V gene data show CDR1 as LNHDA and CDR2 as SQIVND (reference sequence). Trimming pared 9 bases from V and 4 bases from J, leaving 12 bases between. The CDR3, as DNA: TGTGCCAGCGGGGGGCCGCGCACCGGGGAGCTGTTTTTT. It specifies CASGGPRTGELFF.

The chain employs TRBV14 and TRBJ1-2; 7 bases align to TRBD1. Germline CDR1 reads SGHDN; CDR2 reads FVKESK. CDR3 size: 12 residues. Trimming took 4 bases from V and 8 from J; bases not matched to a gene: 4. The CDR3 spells CASSLYRGGYTF. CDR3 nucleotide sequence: TGTGCCAGCAGCCTGTACAGGGGCGGCTACACCTTC.

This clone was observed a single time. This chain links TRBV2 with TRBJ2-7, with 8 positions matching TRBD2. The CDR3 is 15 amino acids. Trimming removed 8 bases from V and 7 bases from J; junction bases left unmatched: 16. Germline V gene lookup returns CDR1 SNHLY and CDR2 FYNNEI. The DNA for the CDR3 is TGTGCCAGCCCTAACGGGATCGGGGGGGTGTGTGAGCAGTACTTC. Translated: CASPNGIGGVCEQYF.

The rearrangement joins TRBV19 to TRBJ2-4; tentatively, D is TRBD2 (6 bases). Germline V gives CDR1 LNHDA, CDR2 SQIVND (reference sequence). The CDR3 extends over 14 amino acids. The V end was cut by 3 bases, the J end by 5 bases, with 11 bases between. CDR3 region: CASSIGGTENIQYF. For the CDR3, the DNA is TGTGCCAGTAGTATTGGGGGGACGGAAAACATTCAGTACTTC.

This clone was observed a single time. CDR3 residues: CAWTLLRETEAFF. DNA of the CDR3: TGTGCCTGGACCCTCCTCCGGGAGACTGAAGCTTTCTTT. This chain links TRBV30 with TRBJ1-1, with D unclear. The CDR3 sequence is 13 residues long. With 4 bases removed from V and 5 bases from J, the gap between germline ends came to 14 bases. Germline V CDR1 and CDR2: GTSNPN, SVGIG (reference sequence).

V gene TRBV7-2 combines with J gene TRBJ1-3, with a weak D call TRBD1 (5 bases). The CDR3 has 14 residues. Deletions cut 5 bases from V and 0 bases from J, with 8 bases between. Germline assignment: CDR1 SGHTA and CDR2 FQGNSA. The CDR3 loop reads CASSPGSSGNTIYF. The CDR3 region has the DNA TGTGCCAGCAGCCCAGGGTCCTCTGGAAACACCATATATTTT.

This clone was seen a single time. The CDR3 loop reads CASSSGGSVEQFF. The CDR3 DNA reads as TGTGCCAGCAGTTCGGGGGGTAGTGTTGAGCAGTTCTTC. This chain uses TRBV6-5 with TRBJ2-1; 7 bases are shared with TRBD2. The CDR3 spans 13 residues. The germline V gene encodes CDR1 MNHEY and CDR2 SVGAGI. Trimming at V came to 4 bases and at J to 9 bases, leaving 6 bases not matched to a gene.

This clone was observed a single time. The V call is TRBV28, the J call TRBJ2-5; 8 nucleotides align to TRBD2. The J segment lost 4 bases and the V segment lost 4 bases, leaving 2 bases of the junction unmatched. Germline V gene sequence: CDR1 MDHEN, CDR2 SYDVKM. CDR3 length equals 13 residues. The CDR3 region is CASSSSGGETQYF. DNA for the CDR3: TGTGCCAGCAGTTCAAGCGGGGGAGAGACCCAGTACTTC.

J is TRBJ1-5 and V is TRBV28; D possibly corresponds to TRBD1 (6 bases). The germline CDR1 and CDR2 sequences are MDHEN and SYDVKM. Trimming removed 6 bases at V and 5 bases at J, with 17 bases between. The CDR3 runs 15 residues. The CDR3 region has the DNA TGTGCCAGCAGACGTCAGGGGTTCGGACATCAGCCCCAGCATTTT. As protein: CASRRQGFGHQPQHF.

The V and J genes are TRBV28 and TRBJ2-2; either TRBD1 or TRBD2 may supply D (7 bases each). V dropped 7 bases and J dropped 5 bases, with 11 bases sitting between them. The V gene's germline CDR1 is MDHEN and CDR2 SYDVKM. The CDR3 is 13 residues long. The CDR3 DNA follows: TGTGCCAGCAACCAGGGGGGGACCGGGGAGCTGTTTTTT. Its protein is CASNQGGTGELFF.

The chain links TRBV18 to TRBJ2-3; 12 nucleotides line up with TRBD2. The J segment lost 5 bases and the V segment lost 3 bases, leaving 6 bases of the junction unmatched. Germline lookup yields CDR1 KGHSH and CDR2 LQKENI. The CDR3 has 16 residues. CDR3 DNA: TGTGCCAGCTCACCCCGACTAGCGGGAGCTGTAGATACGCAGTATTTT. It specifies CASSPRLAGAVDTQYF.

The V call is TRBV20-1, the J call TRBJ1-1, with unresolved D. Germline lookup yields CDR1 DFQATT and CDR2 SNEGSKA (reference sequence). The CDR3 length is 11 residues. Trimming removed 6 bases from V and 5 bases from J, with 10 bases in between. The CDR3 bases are TGCAGTGCCCCTGAGGGAACTGAAGCTTTCTTT. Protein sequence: CSAPEGTEAFF.

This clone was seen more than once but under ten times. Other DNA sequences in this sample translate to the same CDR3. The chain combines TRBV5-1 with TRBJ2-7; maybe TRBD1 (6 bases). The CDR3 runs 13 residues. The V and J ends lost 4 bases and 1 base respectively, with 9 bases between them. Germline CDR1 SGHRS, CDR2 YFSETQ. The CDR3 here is CASSAGQSYEQYF. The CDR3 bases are TGCGCCAGCAGCGCCGGACAGTCCTACGAGCAGTACTTC.

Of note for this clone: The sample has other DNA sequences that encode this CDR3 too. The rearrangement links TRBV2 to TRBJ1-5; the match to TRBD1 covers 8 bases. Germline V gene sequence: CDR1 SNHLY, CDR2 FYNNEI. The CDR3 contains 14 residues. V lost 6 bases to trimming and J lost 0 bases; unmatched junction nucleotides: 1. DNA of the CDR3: TGTGCCAGCAGCGACAGGGGTAGCAATCAGCCCCAGCATTTT. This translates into CASSDRGSNQPQHF.

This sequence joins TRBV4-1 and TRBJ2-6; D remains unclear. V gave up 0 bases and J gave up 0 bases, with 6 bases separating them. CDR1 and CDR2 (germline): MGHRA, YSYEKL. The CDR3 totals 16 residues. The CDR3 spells CASSQDRSSGANVLTF. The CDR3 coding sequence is TGCGCCAGCAGCCAAGATAGGTCCTCTGGGGCCAACGTCCTGACTTTC.

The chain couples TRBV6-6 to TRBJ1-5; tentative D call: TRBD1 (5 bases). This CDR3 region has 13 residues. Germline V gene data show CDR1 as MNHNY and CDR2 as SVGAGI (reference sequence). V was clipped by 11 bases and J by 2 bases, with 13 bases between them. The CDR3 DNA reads TGTGCCGGCAACCAAGGGGGCAATCAGCCCCAGCATTTT. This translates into CAGNQGGNQPQHF.

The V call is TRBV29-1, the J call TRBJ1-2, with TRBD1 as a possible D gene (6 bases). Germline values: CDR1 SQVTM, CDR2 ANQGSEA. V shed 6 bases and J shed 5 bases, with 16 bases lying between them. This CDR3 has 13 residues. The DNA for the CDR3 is TGCAGCGTGACCGACAAGGGGGAGTATGGCTACACCTTC. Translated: CSVTDKGEYGYTF.

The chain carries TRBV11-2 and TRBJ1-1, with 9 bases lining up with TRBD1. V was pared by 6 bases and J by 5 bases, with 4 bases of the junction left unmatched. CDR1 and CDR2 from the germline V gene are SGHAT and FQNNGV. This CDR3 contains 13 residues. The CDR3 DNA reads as TGTGCCAGCAGGGGGACAGGGAAAACTGAAGCTTTCTTT. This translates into CASRGTGKTEAFF. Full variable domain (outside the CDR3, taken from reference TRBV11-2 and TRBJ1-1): EAGVAQSPRYKIIEKRQSVAFWCNPISGHATLYWYQQILGQGPKLLIQFQNNGVVDDSQLPKDRFSAERLKGVDSTLKIQPAKLEDSAVYLCASRGTGKTEAFFGQGTRLTVV.